Following are 20 T cell receptor beta chains from one sample sequenced in a study of human T cells and chemical hapten exposure (dated by TCRdb to the early 2020s). To prepare the library, RACE was applied. The instrument given in TCRdb is NextSeq 500. TCRdb handled the public reads itself, with Q25 trimming in fastp and clone calling in MiXCR, and kept productive beta chains. Every CDR3 protein is listed once, alongside the most common genes and DNA of its rows. Recorded for this sample are 70,000 to 90,000 distinct CDR3 sequences; about 10% of them occurred a single time. In total, the top ten clones hold around 5% of the sample. The time point tag for this specimen amounts to: patch test 2, 6 weeks after DPC sensitization. The treatment or condition label corresponds to: therapeutic diphenylcyclopropenone sensitization with weekly scalp DPC. Sequences were derived from whole blood, sampled in connection with sensitization to the hapten diphenylcyclopropenone (DPC). The receptors were sampled from a woman aged 50 to 65 with alopecia areata. Some clones in this sample may be carry-over from other donors' samples.

This clonotype has a handful of counts. V gene TRBV24-1 combines with J gene TRBJ2-2, with 8 bases lining up with TRBD2. Germline V gene sequence: CDR1 KGHDR, CDR2 SFDVKD. The junction had 3 bases not matched to a gene; V was cut back by 4 bases and J by 6 bases. The CDR3 sequence is 14 residues long. CDR3 residues: CATSDYSGAGELFF. In DNA form, the CDR3 reads TGTGCCACCAGTGACTATAGCGGGGCCGGGGAGCTGTTTTTT.

This clonotype was picked up a small number of times. The CDR3 region has the DNA TGCAGTGCACCAACAGGGGGGGGTGAAAAACTGTTTTTT. It is translated as CSAPTGGGEKLFF. The chain combines TRBV20-1 with TRBJ1-4; TRBD1 matches at 8 bases. Trimming took 6 bases from V and 7 from J; bases not matched to a gene: 7. The CDR3 runs 13 residues. Per germline, CDR1 DFQATT and CDR2 SNEGSKA (reference sequence).

This chain joins TRBV9 and TRBJ2-3; TRBD2 matches at 14 bases. The CDR3 runs to 17 residues. The junction had 7 bases not matched to a gene; V was cut back by 3 bases and J by 4 bases. Germline CDR1 SGDLS, CDR2 YYNGEE. The CDR3 DNA follows: TGTGCCAGCAGCGGACCGGGACTAGCGGGAGTCCCAGATACGCAGTATTTT. This sequence encodes CASSGPGLAGVPDTQYF.

This clonotype came up many times. The chain has TRBV12-5 and TRBJ1-3; D not certain. The CDR3 is 16 amino acids. Germline CDR1 and CDR2: LGHNT and FRNRAP. Between the trimmed V and J ends, which lost 6 bases and 0 bases, there was a span of 15 bases. CDR3 region: CASGPFDGISGNTIYF. The CDR3 DNA sequence: TGTGCTAGTGGCCCCTTCGACGGAATCTCTGGAAACACCATATATTTT.

The V and J genes are TRBV10-3 and TRBJ2-3; D not certain. Germline CDR1 is ENHRY and CDR2 is SYGVKD. Trimming stripped 8 bases from V and 1 base from J, with 13 bases between. There are 14 residues in the CDR3. CDR3 nucleotide sequence: TGTGCCATCGGGATTCGACAACGCACAGATACGCAGTATTTT. Protein sequence: CAIGIRQRTDTQYF.

Only a few counts were recorded for this clonotype. This rearrangement joins TRBV12-3 or TRBV12-4 to TRBJ2-2; no clear D gene. Trimming stripped 8 bases from V and 7 bases from J, with 11 bases between. The CDR3 loop spans 12 amino acids. CDR3 loop: CASDSPFGELFF. The CDR3 coding sequence is TGTGCCAGCGACTCCCCTTTCGGGGAGCTGTTTTTT.

The rearrangement links TRBV10-2 to TRBJ2-6, with D hard to call. Trimming left V 4 bases short and J 1 base short, with 8 bases between. Germline CDR1 WSHSY, CDR2 SAAADI. CDR3 length equals 15 residues. CDR3 loop: CASSGRPSGANVLTF. DNA for the CDR3: TGCGCCAGCAGTGGGCGGCCTTCTGGGGCCAACGTCCTGACTTTC.

Many counts were recorded for this clonotype. V is TRBV6-5 and J is TRBJ2-2, with 7 bases matching TRBD1. Trimming at V came to 6 bases and at J to 6 bases, leaving 7 bases not matched to a gene. This CDR3 is 14 amino acids long. Germline assignment: CDR1 MNHEY and CDR2 SVGAGI. Here the CDR3 reads CASRNRGDAGELFF. CDR3 bases: TGTGCCAGCAGGAACAGGGGAGACGCCGGGGAGCTGTTTTTT.

This rearrangement joins TRBV6-2 or TRBV6-3 to TRBJ2-1; the D is unclear. Germline V CDR1 and CDR2: MNHEY, SVGEGT. The CDR3 runs to 13 residues. The V end was cut by 6 bases, the J end by 2 bases, with 8 bases between. The CDR3 reads CASSFGPYNEQFF. Written as DNA, the CDR3 is TGTGCCAGCAGCTTCGGCCCCTACAATGAGCAGTTCTTC.

This clonotype appeared a few times. The rearrangement uses TRBV20-1 and TRBJ2-7; 11 bases are shared with TRBD2. In germline, CDR1 is DFQATT, CDR2 SNEGSKA (reference sequence). This CDR3 region has 16 residues. V trimming: 1 base; J trimming: 3 bases; junction bases outside the gene matches: 8. The CDR3 is CSARVGRLAGGYEQYF. DNA of the CDR3: TGCAGTGCTAGAGTGGGAAGGCTAGCGGGAGGCTACGAGCAGTACTTC.

Ten or more counts support this clonotype. The chain combines TRBV28 with TRBJ1-2, with 7 positions matching TRBD1. This CDR3 has 15 residues. CDR1 MDHEN and CDR2 SYDVKM come from the germline V gene. V gave up 3 bases and J gave up 5 bases; unmatched junction bases: 9. The chain's CDR3 is CASSFLRQGKYGYTF. As DNA, the CDR3 is TGTGCCAGCAGTTTTTTGAGACAGGGAAAGTATGGCTACACCTTC.

This chain uses TRBV3-1 with TRBJ2-3; maybe TRBD2 (6 bases). The CDR3 covers 15 residues. Germline V gene lookup returns CDR1 LGHDT and CDR2 YNNKEL (reference sequence). Trimming shortened V by 1 base and J by 0 bases, and 8 bases separated the two germline ends. The CDR3 coding sequence is TGTGCCAGCAGCCAAGGCGGGGTTAGCACAGATACGCAGTATTTT. This translates into CASSQGGVSTDTQYF.

This clonotype ranks as medium-sized. The chain employs TRBV11-2 and TRBJ2-6; unclear D gene. V lost 0 bases and J 4 bases, leaving 4 bases between the germline ends. Germline CDR1 and CDR2: SGHAT and FQNNGV. The CDR3 loop spans 14 amino acids. CDR3: CASSLDRGANVLTF. CDR3 sequence (DNA): TGTGCCAGCAGCTTAGACAGGGGGGCCAACGTCCTGACTTTC. The whole variable domain, filled in from reference TRBV11-2 and TRBJ2-6, reads EAGVAQSPRYKIIEKRQSVAFWCNPISGHATLYWYQQILGQGPKLLIQFQNNGVVDDSQLPKDRFSAERLKGVDSTLKIQPAKLEDSAVYLCASSLDRGANVLTFGAGSRLTVL.

In its sample, this clonotype was seen a few times. This chain uses TRBV29-1 with TRBJ1-1, with no clear D. The CDR3 is 13 residues long. V lost 1 base and J 1 base, leaving 7 bases between the germline ends. Germline lookup yields CDR1 SQVTM and CDR2 ANQGSEA. CDR3 nucleotide sequence: TGCAGCGTTGAAGCGGGAACGAACACTGAAGCTTTCTTT. Its protein is CSVEAGTNTEAFF.

In its sample, this clonotype was seen many times. This chain joins TRBV29-1 and TRBJ2-1; TRBD1 aligns across 11 bases. The CDR3 is made up of 16 amino acids. Germline V CDR1 and CDR2: SQVTM, ANQGSEA. Losses at the gene ends were 4 bases for V and 1 base for J; bases not matched to a gene: 6. In DNA, the CDR3 is TGCAGCGTTGGGGGGACAGGGGGTTTGTCCTACAATGAGCAGTTCTTC. Its translation: CSVGGTGGLSYNEQFF.

Only a few counts were recorded for this clonotype. V is TRBV6-1 and J is TRBJ2-7; TRBD2 aligns across 7 bases. This CDR3 has 15 residues. Germline lookup yields CDR1 MNHNS and CDR2 SASEGT. Unmatched junction bases numbered 9, after V lost 4 bases and J lost 3 bases. CDR3 bases: TGTGCCAGCAGTGCGAGCCCCTGGGGGGGCTACGAGCAGTACTTC. Its translation: CASSASPWGGYEQYF.

This chain connects TRBV27 to TRBJ2-6, with D perhaps TRBD1 (6 bases). This CDR3 region has 13 residues. In germline, CDR1 is MNHEY, CDR2 SMNVEV (reference sequence). V was trimmed by 7 bases and J by 2 bases, leaving 6 bases between them. This CDR3 reads CASTGAGANVLTF. The CDR3 DNA reads TGTGCCAGCACAGGGGCTGGGGCCAACGTCCTGACTTTC.

This clonotype was detected only a few times. V usage is TRBV18 and J usage is TRBJ2-7; D unclear. CDR1 is KGHSH and CDR2 is LQKENI in the germline V gene. Trimming stripped 3 bases from V and 6 bases from J, with 9 bases between. This CDR3 has 12 residues. The CDR3: CASSPRGTEQYF. DNA of the CDR3: TGTGCCAGCTCACCTAGAGGTACCGAGCAGTACTTC.

This clonotype occurred many times. The chain joins TRBV7-9 to TRBJ2-7; no clear D. The CDR3 runs to 12 residues. V dropped 4 bases and J dropped 0 bases, with 4 bases sitting between them. CDR1 is SEHNR and CDR2 is FQNEAQ in the germline V gene (reference sequence). This CDR3 is CASSSLSYEQYF. CDR3 DNA sequence: TGTGCCAGCAGCTCCCTCTCCTACGAGCAGTACTTC.

The chain combines TRBV5-1 with TRBJ2-7; D unclear. In germline, CDR1 is SGHRS, CDR2 YFSETQ. The CDR3 is made up of 14 amino acids. V lost 0 bases to trimming and J lost 5 bases, with 12 bases between them. CDR3 residues: CASSLASTPHEQYF. In nucleotides, the CDR3 is TGCGCCAGCAGCTTGGCCTCTACTCCCCACGAGCAGTACTTC.